The T cell receptor (beta chain) under discussion was sequenced for a study of cytomegalovirus exposure and HLA in healthy donors. In germline, CDR1 is SGHRS, CDR2 YFSETQ. V was clipped by 1 base and J by 0 bases; unmatched bases: 18. The CDR3 is 21 amino acids. Remarks on this clone: Antigen specificity is unknown.

Findings and limits, study-wide: Whilst most TCR sequences proved rare, a subset of public TCRs occurred across many donors.

Clones were read by immunoSEQ multiplex PCR, and TCRdb kept only the in-frame ones, dropping some. Among nearly 200,000 clones listed, around 84% were seen once. J is TRBJ2-4 and V is TRBV5-1, with TRBD1 identical over 8 bases. The clonotype was recovered from a woman aged 25 to 39 in good health and CMV-seropositive. The sequenced material came from PBMCs. The CDR3 DNA reads TGCGCCAGCAGCTTGAGACTGGTGGACAGGGATGGAGACCTAGCCAAAAACATTCAGTACTTC. Its protein product is CASSLRLVDRDGDLAKNIQYF.